One T cell receptor beta chain is described in this entry. How the authors handled the data: Amplification from reference gene primers served as the basis for estimated nucleated cell counts. Produced via immunoSEQ multiplex PCR; TCRdb's table is partial and in-frame only. Clonal size and the V and J genes are those of that table, whereas D and trimming came from the DNA. The sample carries around 200,000 clones, 86% recorded once. The sample belongs to a study of blood T cell repertoires in COVID-19. Study at large: COVID-19 samples from acute and convalescent phases originated in the United States, Italy and Spain. PBMCs, B-cell-depleted T cells, or T cells were the source of the cDNA or gDNA that made up the material.

Germline CDR1 is SGHVS and CDR2 is FQNEAQ. The CDR3 extends over 15 amino acids. J was trimmed by 2 bases and V by 4 bases; bases with no gene match: 4. This clonotype originated in a man between 70 and 80 years old with active or convalescent COVID-19. J is TRBJ2-1 and V is TRBV7-8, with 8 nucleotides matching TRBD2. Input material: peripheral blood. CDR3 nucleotides: TGTGCCAGCAGCTCGGGGACTAGGGCCTACAATGAGCAGTTCTTC. Amino acid sequence: CASSSGTRAYNEQFF.